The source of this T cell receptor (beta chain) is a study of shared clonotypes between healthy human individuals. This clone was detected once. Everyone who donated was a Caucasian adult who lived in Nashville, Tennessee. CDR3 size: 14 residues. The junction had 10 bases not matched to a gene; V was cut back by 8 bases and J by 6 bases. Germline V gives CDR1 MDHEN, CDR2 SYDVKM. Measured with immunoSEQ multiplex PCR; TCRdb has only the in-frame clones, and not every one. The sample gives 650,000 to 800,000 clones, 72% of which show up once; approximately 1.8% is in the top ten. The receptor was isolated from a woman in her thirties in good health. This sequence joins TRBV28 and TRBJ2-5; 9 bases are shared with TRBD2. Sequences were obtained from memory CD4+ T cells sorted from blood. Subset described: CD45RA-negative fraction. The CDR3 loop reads CASGVSGRGKTQYF. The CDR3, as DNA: TGTGCCAGCGGCGTTAGCGGGAGAGGGAAGACCCAGTACTTC. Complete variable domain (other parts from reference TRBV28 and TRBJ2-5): DVKVTQSSRYLVKRTGEKVFLECVQDMDHENMFWYRQDPGLGLRLIYFSYDVKMKEKGDIPEGYSVSREKKERFSLILESASTNQTSMYLCASGVSGRGKTQYFGPGTRLLVL.